The next 14 T cell receptor beta chains were all read from a single sample in a study of blood T cell repertoires in COVID-19. Profiled with immunoSEQ multiplex PCR; TCRdb holds only in-frame clones, not every one. The sample yields roughly 200,000 clones, about 88% seen once. The sequenced material came from PBMCs or T cells enriched from blood (not recorded which). The receptors originated from a woman in her 30s who had been exposed to COVID-19.

CDR3 loop: CASSQPRGGEQYF. CDR3 in DNA: TGTGCCAGCAGCCAACCCCGGGGTGGCGAGCAGTACTTC. This sequence joins TRBV3-1 (or the pseudogene TRBV3-2) and TRBJ2-7, with a tentative D call TRBD2 (5 bases). The germline gives CDR1 LGHDT, CDR2 YNNKEL (reference sequence). V was clipped by 2 bases and J by 6 bases, with 11 bases between them. The CDR3 is 13 residues long.

For this clone: Distinct nucleotide sequences in the sample also encode this CDR3. The CDR3 region is CATSRGGGANQPQHF. CDR3 DNA: TGTGCCACCAGCAGAGGTGGAGGGGCCAATCAGCCCCAGCATTTT. The chain couples TRBV15 to TRBJ1-5; D might be TRBD1 (5 bases). The CDR3 loop spans 15 amino acids. CDR1 and CDR2 (germline): LNHNV, YYDKDF (reference sequence). Trimming stripped 1 base from V and 3 bases from J, with 10 bases between.

The rearrangement links TRBV2 to TRBJ2-7; tentatively, D is TRBD2 (6 bases). Looked up from germline, CDR1 is SNHLY and CDR2 is FYNNEI. CDR3 length: 13 amino acids. V was clipped by 1 base and J by 3 bases, with 7 bases between them. CDR3 bases: TGTGCCAGCAGTGAAGTGGGGGGCTACGAGCAGTACTTC. It is translated as CASSEVGGYEQYF.

The chain has TRBV20-1 and TRBJ1-2; no clear D. V was clipped by 1 base and J by 6 bases, with 3 bases between them. This CDR3 is 10 amino acids long. The germline V gene has CDR1 DFQATT and CDR2 SNEGSKA (reference sequence). The CDR3 region is CSARANGYTF. The CDR3 nucleotides are TGCAGTGCTAGAGCAAATGGCTACACCTTC.

This clone has more than one count but fewer than ten. The gene calls are TRBV21-1 and TRBJ2-6; the table's D gene call, TRBD1, was not cross checked with the DNA. TRBV21-1 is termed a pseudogene. This CDR3 contains 22 residues. In nucleotides, the CDR3 is TGTGCCAGCAGCAAAAGAACGCCCGATCCGGGACAGGGGGCCCCTGGGGCCAACGTCCTGACTTTC. Its protein product is CASSKRTPDPGQGAPGANVLTF.

The CDR3 region is CASSLDFAAGTGELFF. For the CDR3, the DNA is TGTGCCAGCAGCTTGGATTTCGCGGCGGGCACCGGGGAGCTGTTTTTT. This sequence joins TRBV5-4 and TRBJ2-2; D possibly corresponds to TRBD2 (5 bases). Germline CDR1 SGHNT, CDR2 YYREEE (reference sequence). V lost 0 bases, J lost 4 bases, and 13 bases lay in between. The CDR3 has 16 amino acids.

This chain joins TRBV5-1 and TRBJ2-5, with 10 positions matching TRBD2. Germline CDR1 and CDR2: SGHRS and YFSETQ. With 2 bases clipped from V and 1 base from J, the junction kept 2 bases outside the gene matches. The CDR3 totals 15 residues. CDR3 sequence: CASSFPSGGQETQYF. In nucleotides, the CDR3 is TGCGCCAGCAGCTTTCCTAGCGGGGGCCAAGAGACCCAGTACTTC.

The J gene is TRBJ2-2, the V gene TRBV7-3, with D tentatively TRBD1 (5 bases). The CDR3 totals 14 residues. CDR1 is SGHTA, CDR2 FQGTGA, per germline. Trimming shortened V by 5 bases and J by 4 bases, and 11 bases separated the two germline ends. The chain's CDR3 is CASSRDSGTGELFF. DNA of the CDR3: TGTGCCAGCAGCCGCGACAGTGGCACCGGGGAGCTGTTTTTT.

This clone was seen only once. The J gene is TRBJ1-2, the V gene TRBV30; TRBD1 matches at 8 bases. CDR1 and CDR2 (germline): GTSNPN, SVGIG (reference sequence). This CDR3 comprises 14 residues. With V trimmed by 4 bases and J by 5 bases, 9 bases remained unmatched. The CDR3 DNA reads TGTGCCTGGATAGCGACAGGGGTGAGGTATGGCTACACCTTC. Translating it yields CAWIATGVRYGYTF.

CDR3 residues: CSVGGTGNEKLFF. CDR3 bases: TGCAGCGTGGGGGGGACAGGGAATGAAAAACTGTTTTTT. This sequence joins TRBV29-1 and TRBJ1-4; TRBD1 matches 9 bases. Per germline, CDR1 SQVTM and CDR2 ANQGSEA. J was trimmed by 5 bases and V by 6 bases; bases with no gene match: 4. The CDR3 sequence is 13 residues long.

This clone has only one observation. V gene TRBV5-4 combines with J gene TRBJ2-3, with D possibly being TRBD2 (5 bases). Looked up from germline, CDR1 is SGHNT and CDR2 is YYREEE (reference sequence). V lost 4 bases and J lost 2, with 11 bases in between. This CDR3 is 14 amino acids long. The CDR3 loop is CASSPQLVTDTQYF. For the CDR3, the DNA is TGTGCCAGCAGCCCGCAACTAGTCACAGATACGCAGTATTTT.

The rearrangement uses TRBV5-4 and TRBJ2-3; the match to TRBD1 covers 8 bases. CDR3 size: 15 residues. V lost 0 bases, J lost 5 bases, and 5 bases stayed unmatched. Germline CDR1 SGHNT, CDR2 YYREEE (reference sequence). The CDR3 spells CASSLATGARDTQYF. The CDR3 nucleotides read TGTGCCAGCAGCTTGGCGACAGGGGCAAGAGATACGCAGTATTTT.

This clone was seen a single time. CDR3 loop: CSASLGGTEAFF. CDR3 nucleotides: TGCAGTGCTAGTCTTGGGGGGACTGAAGCTTTCTTT. This chain uses TRBV20-1 with TRBJ1-1; possibly TRBD1 for D (5 bases). The V gene's germline CDR1 is DFQATT and CDR2 SNEGSKA (reference sequence). With 3 bases removed from V and 5 bases from J, the gap between germline ends came to 10 bases. This CDR3 contains 12 residues.

V gene TRBV7-2 combines with J gene TRBJ2-1, with D uncertain. V was cut by 4 bases and J by 1 base, with 8 bases left in between. Germline V lookup: CDR1 SGHTA, CDR2 FQGNSA. This CDR3 has 14 residues. CDR3: CASSSVFSYNEQFF. The CDR3 coding sequence is TGTGCCAGCAGCTCAGTTTTTTCCTACAATGAGCAGTTCTTC.